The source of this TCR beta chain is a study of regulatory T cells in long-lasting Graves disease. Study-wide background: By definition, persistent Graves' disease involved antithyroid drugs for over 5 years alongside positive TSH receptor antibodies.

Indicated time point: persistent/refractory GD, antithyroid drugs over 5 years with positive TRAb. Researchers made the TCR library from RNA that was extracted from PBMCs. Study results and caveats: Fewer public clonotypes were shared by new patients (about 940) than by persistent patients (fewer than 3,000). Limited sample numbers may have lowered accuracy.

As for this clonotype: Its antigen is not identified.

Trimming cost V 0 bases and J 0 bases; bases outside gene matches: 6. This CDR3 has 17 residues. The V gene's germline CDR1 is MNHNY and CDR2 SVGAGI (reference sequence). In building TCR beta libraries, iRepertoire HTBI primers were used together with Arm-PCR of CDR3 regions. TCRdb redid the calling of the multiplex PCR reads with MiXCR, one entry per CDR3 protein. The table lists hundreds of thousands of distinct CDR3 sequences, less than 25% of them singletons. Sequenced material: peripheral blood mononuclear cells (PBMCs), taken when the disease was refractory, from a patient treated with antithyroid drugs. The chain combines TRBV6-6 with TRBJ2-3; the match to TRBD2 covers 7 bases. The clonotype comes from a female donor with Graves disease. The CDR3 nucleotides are TGTGCCAGCAGTTACTCGCGGCTAGCGGCTAGCACAGATACGCAGTATTTT. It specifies CASSYSRLAASTDTQYF.